The TCR beta chain described here comes from a study of Graves' ophthalmopathy and Graves' hyperthyroidism. The CDR3 has 13 amino acids. The germline V gene encodes CDR1 DFQATT and CDR2 SNEGSKA (reference sequence). V was pared by 1 base and J by 4 bases, with 10 bases between. This clonotype was detected once. The sequenced template was RNA, covering the TCR beta CDR3 region. Following a first-round RT-PCR that used HTBI primers, a second-round multiplex PCR was carried out. TCRdb re-called the multiplex PCR reads through MiXCR, storing one row per CDR3 protein. In the table there are some 370,000 distinct CDR3 sequences, roughly 15% of which are singletons.

This receptor was taken from an adult woman with stable Graves' hyperthyroidism. This sequence joins TRBV20-1 and TRBJ1-1; possible D gene TRBD1, 5 bases. Input material: peripheral blood. CDR3 coding DNA: TGCAGTGCTAGAGTCGGGGCCGGCACTGAAGCTTTCTTT. Protein sequence: CSARVGAGTEAFF.